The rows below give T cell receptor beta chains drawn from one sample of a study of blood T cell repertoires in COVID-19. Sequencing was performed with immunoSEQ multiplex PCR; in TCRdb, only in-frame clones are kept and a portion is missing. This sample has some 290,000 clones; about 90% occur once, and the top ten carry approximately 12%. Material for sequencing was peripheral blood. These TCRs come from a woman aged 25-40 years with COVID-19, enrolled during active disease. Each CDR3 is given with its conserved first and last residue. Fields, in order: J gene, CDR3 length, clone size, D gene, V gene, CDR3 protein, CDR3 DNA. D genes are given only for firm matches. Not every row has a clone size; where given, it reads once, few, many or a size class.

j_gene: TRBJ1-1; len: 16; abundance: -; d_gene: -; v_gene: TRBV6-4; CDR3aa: CASSDSWGGVNTEAFF; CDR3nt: TGTGCCAGCAGTGACTCGTGGGGGGGTGTGAACACTGAAGCTTTCTTT
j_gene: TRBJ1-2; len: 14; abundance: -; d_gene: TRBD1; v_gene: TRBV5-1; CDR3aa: CASSRGGGDDGYTF; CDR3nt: TGCGCCAGCTCGCGAGGAGGGGGCGATGATGGCTACACCTTC
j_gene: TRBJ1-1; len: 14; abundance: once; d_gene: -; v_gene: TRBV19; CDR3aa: CASNGWVSDTEAFF; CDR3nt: TGTGCCAGTAACGGCTGGGTGAGCGACACTGAAGCTTTCTTT
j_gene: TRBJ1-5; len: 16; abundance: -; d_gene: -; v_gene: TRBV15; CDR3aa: CATSRDGRGPNQPQHF; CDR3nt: TGTGCCACCAGCAGAGATGGCAGGGGCCCTAATCAGCCCCAGCATTTT
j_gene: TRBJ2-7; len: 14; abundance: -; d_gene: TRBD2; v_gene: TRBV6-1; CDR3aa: CASSELGLGREQYF; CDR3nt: TGTGCCAGCAGTGAACTGGGACTAGGACGTGAGCAGTACTTC
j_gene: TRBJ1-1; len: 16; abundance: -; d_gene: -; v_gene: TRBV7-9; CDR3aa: CASSLALRPGDTEAFF; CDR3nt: TGTGCCAGCAGCTTAGCGCTCAGACCGGGGGACACTGAAGCTTTCTTT
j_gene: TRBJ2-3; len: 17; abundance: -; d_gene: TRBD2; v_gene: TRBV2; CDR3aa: CASQANIAGGLTDTQYF; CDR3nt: TGTGCCAGCCAGGCCAACATAGCGGGGGGCCTCACAGATACGCAGTATTTT
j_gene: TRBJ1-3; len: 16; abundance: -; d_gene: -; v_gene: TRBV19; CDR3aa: CASSVMGHLSGNTIYF; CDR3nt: TGTGCCAGTAGTGTAATGGGACATCTCTCTGGAAACACCATATATTTT
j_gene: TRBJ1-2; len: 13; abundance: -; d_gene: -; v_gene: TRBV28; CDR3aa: CASSPRGHAGYTF; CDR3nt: TGTGCCAGCTCTCCCAGGGGACATGCTGGCTACACCTTC
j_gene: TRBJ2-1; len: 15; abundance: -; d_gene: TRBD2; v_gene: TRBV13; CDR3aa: CASSFNQRGGTEQFF; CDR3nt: TGTGCCAGCAGCTTTAACCAGCGGGGGGGGACGGAGCAGTTCTTC
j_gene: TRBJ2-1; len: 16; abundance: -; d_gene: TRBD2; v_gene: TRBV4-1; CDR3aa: CASSQDPGLVVNEQFF; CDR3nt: TGCGCCAGCAGCCAAGACCCGGGACTAGTAGTCAATGAGCAGTTCTTC
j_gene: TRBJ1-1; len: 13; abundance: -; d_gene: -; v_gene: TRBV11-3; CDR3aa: CASSPREGSEAFF; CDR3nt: TGTGCCAGCAGCCCCCGGGAGGGGTCTGAAGCTTTCTTT
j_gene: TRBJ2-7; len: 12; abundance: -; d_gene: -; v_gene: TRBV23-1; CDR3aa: CARGLGAAEQYF; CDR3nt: TGCGCCAGGGGCTTAGGGGCAGCCGAGCAGTACTTC
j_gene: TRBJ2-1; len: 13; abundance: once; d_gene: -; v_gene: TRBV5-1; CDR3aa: CASSLGRGNEQFF; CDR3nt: TGCGCCAGCAGCTTGGGTAGAGGGAATGAGCAGTTCTTC
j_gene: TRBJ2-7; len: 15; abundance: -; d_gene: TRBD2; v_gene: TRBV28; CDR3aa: CASSFASGGAYEQYF; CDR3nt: TGTGCCAGCAGTTTCGCCAGCGGGGGGGCATACGAGCAGTACTTC
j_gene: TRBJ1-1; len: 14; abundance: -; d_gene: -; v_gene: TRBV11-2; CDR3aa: CASSQNLRGTEAFF; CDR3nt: TGTGCCAGCAGTCAGAACCTCAGGGGCACTGAAGCTTTCTTT
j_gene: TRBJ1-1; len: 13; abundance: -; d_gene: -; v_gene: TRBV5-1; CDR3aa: CASSWGGNTEAFF; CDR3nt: TGCGCCAGCAGCTGGGGAGGTAACACTGAAGCTTTCTTT
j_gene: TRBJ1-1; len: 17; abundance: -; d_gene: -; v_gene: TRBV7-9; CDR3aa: CASSEMVADTMNTEAFF; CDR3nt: TGTGCCAGCAGCGAAATGGTGGCAGACACCATGAACACTGAAGCTTTCTTT
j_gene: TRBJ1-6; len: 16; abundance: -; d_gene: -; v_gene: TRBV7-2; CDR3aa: CASSSVTSSYNSPLHF; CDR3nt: TGTGCCAGCAGCTCCGTCACTAGCTCCTATAATTCACCCCTCCACTTT
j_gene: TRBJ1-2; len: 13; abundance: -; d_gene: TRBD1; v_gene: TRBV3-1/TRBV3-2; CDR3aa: CASSRQGYYGYTF; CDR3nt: TGTGCCAGCAGCCGACAGGGCTACTATGGCTACACCTTC
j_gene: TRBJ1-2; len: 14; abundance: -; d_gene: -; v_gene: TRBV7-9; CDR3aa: CASSSVSGAGGYTF; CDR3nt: TGTGCCAGCAGCTCCGTTTCAGGGGCAGGAGGCTACACCTTC
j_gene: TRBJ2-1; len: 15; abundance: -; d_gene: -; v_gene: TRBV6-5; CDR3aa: CASRRWRDHYNEQFF; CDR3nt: TGTGCCAGCCGCAGATGGCGGGATCACTACAATGAGCAGTTCTTC
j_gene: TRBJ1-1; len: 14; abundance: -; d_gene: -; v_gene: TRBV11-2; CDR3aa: CASSLLAANTEAFF; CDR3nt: TGTGCCAGCAGCTTACTTGCGGCTAACACTGAAGCTTTCTTT
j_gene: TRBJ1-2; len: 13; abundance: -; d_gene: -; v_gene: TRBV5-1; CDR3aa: CASSLPRGDGYTF; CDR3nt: TGCGCCAGCAGCTTGCCTCGAGGCGATGGCTACACCTTC
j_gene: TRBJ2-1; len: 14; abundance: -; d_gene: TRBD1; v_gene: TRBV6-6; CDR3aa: CASSYGTGYNEQFF; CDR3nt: TGTGCCAGCAGTTACGGGACAGGGTACAATGAGCAGTTCTTC
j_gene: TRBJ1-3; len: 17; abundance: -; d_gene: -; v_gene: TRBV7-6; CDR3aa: CASSSKTGFNAGNTIYF; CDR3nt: TGTGCCAGCAGCTCCAAGACAGGCTTCAATGCCGGAAACACCATATATTTT
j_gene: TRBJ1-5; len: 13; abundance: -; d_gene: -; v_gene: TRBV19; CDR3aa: CASSIDQNQPQHF; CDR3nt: TGTGCCAGTAGTATAGATCAGAATCAGCCCCAGCATTTT
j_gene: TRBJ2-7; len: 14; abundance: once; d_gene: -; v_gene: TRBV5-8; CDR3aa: CASSLRQENYEQYF; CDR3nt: TGTGCCAGCAGCCTTCGACAGGAGAACTACGAGCAGTACTTC
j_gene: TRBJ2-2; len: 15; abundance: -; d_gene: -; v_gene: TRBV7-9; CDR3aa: CASSLRVSNTGELFF; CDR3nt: TGTGCCAGCAGCTTGAGGGTATCGAACACCGGGGAGCTGTTTTTT
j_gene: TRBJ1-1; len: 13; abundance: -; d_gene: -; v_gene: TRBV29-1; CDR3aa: CSAIGRGNTEAFF; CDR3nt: TGCAGCGCGATCGGACGCGGGAATACTGAAGCTTTCTTT
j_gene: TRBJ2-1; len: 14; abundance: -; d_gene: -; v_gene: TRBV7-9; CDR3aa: CASSSIEAQIEQFF; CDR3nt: TGTGCCAGCAGCTCAATTGAGGCCCAAATAGAGCAGTTCTTC
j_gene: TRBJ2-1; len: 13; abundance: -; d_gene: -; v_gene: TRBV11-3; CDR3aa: CASSSPSQGVKFF; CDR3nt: TGTGCCAGCAGCAGTCCCTCACAGGGTGTCAAGTTCTTC
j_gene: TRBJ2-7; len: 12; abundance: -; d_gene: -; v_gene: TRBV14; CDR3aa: CASSLAHYEQYF; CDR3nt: TGTGCCAGCAGCCTAGCCCATTACGAGCAGTACTTC
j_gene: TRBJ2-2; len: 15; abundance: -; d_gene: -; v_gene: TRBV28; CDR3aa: CATGGVAEGTGELFF; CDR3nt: TGTGCCACAGGGGGAGTAGCGGAGGGGACCGGGGAGCTGTTTTTT
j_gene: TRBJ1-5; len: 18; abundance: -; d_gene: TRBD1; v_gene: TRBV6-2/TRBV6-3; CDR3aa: CASSYGRDSPYSNQPQHF; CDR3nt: TGTGCCAGCAGTTACGGTAGGGACAGCCCCTATAGCAATCAGCCCCAGCATTTT
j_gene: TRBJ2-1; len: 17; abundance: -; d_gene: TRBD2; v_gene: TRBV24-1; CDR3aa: CATSDSRHGGAYNEQFF; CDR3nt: TGTGCCACCAGTGATTCGCGCCACGGGGGGGCCTACAATGAGCAGTTCTTC
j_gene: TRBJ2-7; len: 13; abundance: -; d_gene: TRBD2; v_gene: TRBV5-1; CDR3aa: CASQSGGPYEQYF; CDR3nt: TGCGCCAGCCAAAGCGGGGGGCCCTACGAGCAGTACTTC
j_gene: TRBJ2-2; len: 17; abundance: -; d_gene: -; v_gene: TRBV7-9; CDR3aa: CASSLVVAGVVTGELFF; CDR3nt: TGTGCCAGCAGCTTAGTAGTTGCAGGGGTCGTCACCGGGGAGCTGTTTTTT
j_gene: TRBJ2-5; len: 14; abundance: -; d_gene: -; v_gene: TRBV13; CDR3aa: CASSSTRGRETQYF; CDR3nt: TGTGCCAGCAGCTCGACGCGGGGTAGGGAGACCCAGTACTTC
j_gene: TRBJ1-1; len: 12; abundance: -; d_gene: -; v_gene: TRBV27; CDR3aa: CASSTRGGKAFF; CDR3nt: TGTGCCAGCAGCACGCGGGGTGGGAAAGCTTTCTTT
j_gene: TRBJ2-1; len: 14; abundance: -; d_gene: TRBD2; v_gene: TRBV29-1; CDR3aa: CSAPQSGGYNEQFF; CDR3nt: TGCAGCGCCCCCCAGAGCGGGGGGTACAATGAGCAGTTCTTC
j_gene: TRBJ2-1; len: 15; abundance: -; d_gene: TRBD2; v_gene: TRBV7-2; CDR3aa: CASSISGGAYNEQFF; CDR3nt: TGTGCCAGCAGCATTAGCGGGGGGGCATACAATGAGCAGTTCTTC
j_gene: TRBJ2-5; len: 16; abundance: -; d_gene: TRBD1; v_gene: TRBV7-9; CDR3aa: CASSTGGLRMKETQYF; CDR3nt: TGTGCCAGCAGCACAGGGGGCCTGAGAATGAAAGAGACCCAGTACTTC
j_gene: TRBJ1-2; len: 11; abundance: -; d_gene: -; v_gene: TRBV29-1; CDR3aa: CSLGGDYGYTF; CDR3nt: TGCAGCCTGGGCGGCGACTATGGCTACACCTTC
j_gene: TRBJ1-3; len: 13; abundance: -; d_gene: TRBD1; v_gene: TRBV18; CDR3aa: CASSPRQGDTIYF; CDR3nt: TGTGCCAGCTCACCGAGACAGGGGGACACCATATATTTT
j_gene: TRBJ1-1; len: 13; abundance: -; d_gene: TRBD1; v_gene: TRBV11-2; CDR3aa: CASSLGTGMRAFF; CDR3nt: TGTGCCAGCAGCTTAGGGACAGGGATGAGGGCTTTCTTT
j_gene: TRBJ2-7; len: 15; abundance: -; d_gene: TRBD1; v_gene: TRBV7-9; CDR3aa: CASSLGQGMIYEQYF; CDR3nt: TGTGCCAGCAGCTTGGGACAGGGCATGATTTACGAGCAGTACTTC
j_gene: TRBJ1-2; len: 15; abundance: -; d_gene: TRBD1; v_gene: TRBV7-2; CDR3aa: CASDRGGTGGDGYTF; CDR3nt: TGTGCCAGCGACCGAGGAGGGACAGGGGGTGATGGCTACACCTTC
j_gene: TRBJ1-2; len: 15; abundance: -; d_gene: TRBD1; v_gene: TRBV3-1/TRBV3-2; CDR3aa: CASSQASGGGYGYTF; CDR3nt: TGTGCCAGCAGCCAAGCGTCAGGGGGCGGCTATGGCTACACCTTC
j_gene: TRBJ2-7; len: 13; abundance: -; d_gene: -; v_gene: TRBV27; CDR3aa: CASSVQRSYEQYF; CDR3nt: TGTGCCAGCAGTGTACAGAGATCCTACGAGCAGTACTTC
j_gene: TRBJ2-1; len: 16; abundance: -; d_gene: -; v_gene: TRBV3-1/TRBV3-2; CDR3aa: CASSRPMESSYNEQFF; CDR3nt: TGTGCCAGCAGCCGCCCCATGGAGTCATCCTACAATGAGCAGTTCTTC
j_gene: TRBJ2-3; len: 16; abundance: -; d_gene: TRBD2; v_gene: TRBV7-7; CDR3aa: CASSKRLAGQLDTQYF; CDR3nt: TGTGCCAGCAGCAAAAGACTAGCGGGACAGTTGGATACGCAGTATTTT
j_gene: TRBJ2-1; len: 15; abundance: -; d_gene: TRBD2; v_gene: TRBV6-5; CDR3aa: CASKPIAGAKNEQFF; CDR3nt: TGTGCCAGCAAACCCATAGCGGGGGCCAAGAATGAGCAGTTCTTC
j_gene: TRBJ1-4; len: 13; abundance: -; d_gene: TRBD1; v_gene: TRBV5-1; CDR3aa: CASSSTGREKLFF; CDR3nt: TGCGCCAGCAGCTCGACAGGGCGTGAAAAACTGTTTTTT
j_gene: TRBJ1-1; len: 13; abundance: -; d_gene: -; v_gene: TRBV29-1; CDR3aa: CSAFPKMNTEAFF; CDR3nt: TGCAGCGCGTTCCCTAAGATGAACACTGAAGCTTTCTTT